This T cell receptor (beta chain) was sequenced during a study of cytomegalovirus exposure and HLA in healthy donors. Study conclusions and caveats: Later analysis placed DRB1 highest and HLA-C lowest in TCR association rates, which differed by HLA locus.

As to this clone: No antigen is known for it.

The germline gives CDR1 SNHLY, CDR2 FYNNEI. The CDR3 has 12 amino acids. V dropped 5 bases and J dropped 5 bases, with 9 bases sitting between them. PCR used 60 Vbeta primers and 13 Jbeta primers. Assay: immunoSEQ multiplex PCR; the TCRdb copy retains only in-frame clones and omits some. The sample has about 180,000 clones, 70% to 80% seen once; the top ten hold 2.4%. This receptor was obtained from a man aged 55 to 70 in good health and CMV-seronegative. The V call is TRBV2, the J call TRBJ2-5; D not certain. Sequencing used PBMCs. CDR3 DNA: TGTGCCAGCAGTCCTAGAGGCGAGACCCAGTACTTC. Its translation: CASSPRGETQYF.